Listed below are T cell receptor beta chains from one sample, sequenced in a study of cytomegalovirus exposure and HLA in healthy donors. Here immunoSEQ multiplex PCR was the method, and the copy in TCRdb shows in-frame clones only, minus some. The table has tens of thousands of clones, about two thirds seen once. The sample comprised PBMCs. These receptors all stem from a woman between 50 and 59 years old in good health and CMV-seropositive. The CDR3 runs from the conserved cysteine through the conserved F or W. A D gene is named only where the DNA matches it firmly. Clone size appears in some rows only: once, few, many, or a class for an expanded clone.

j_call clone_size d_call v_call cdr3_nt cdr3_aa
TRBJ2-5 - TRBD2 TRBV4-2 TGTGCCAGCAGCCCAGGACTAGCGGGGGGGCCGAGCCAAGAGACCCAGTACTTC CASSPGLAGGPSQETQYF
TRBJ1-2 few - TRBV7-8 TGTGCCAGCAGCTTAGCTCTGAGTGGCTACACCTTC CASSLALSGYTF
TRBJ1-2 - - TRBV19 TGTGCCAGTAGTATTTCAGATTATGGCTACACCTTC CASSISDYGYTF
TRBJ2-5 - - TRBV18 TGTGCCAGCTCACCGCGGACGGGGGAGACCCAGTACTTC CASSPRTGETQYF
TRBJ2-1 - TRBD2 TRBV9 TGTGCCAGCAGCGCAGCGGGAGGGGTTGGGAATGAGCAGTTCTTC CASSAAGGVGNEQFF
TRBJ2-7 few - TRBV7-6 TGTGCCAGCAGCTTAGAAGCAACCTACGAGCAGTACTTC CASSLEATYEQYF
TRBJ1-5 - - TRBV7-2 TGTGCCAGCAGCTCAGGGCTTAGCAATCAGCCCCAGCATTTT CASSSGLSNQPQHF
TRBJ1-2 few - TRBV10-2 TGCGCCAGCAGTGAGTGGGACATCACCTCAACGCGGGGCTACACCTTC CASSEWDITSTRGYTF
TRBJ2-3 - - TRBV27 TGTGCCAGCAGCACTCTAAGCACAGATACGCAGTATTTT CASSTLSTDTQYF
TRBJ2-1 - TRBD2 TRBV2 TGTGCCAGCAGACTACCTAGCGGGAGCTACAATGAGCAGTTCTTC CASRLPSGSYNEQFF
TRBJ2-3 - - TRBV4-3 TGCGCCAGCAGCCAAGAACCTCAGGGGTTTGCAGATACGCAGTATTTT CASSQEPQGFADTQYF
TRBJ2-7 - - TRBV10-2 TGCGCCAGCGGGGGGATGCGGGGTGGCGGCTACGAGCAGTACTTC CASGGMRGGGYEQYF
TRBJ1-4 - - TRBV7-2 TGTGCCAGCAGCATGCGGGACGGCGGAAACGAAAAACTGTTTTTT CASSMRDGGNEKLFF
TRBJ2-5 - TRBD1 TRBV4-1 TGCGCCAGCAGCCCCGGGACAGGGAGGGAGACCCAGTACTTC CASSPGTGRETQYF
TRBJ2-7 - TRBD2 TRBV18 TGTGCCAGCTCACCACCGCGGGGTAGCGGGAGAGGTGAGCAGTACTTC CASSPPRGSGRGEQYF
TRBJ1-2 - TRBD1 TRBV5-4 TGTGCCAGCAGCGCCGGGACAGACTATGGCTACACCTTC CASSAGTDYGYTF
TRBJ1-1 once - TRBV5-1 TGCGCCAGCAGCCCTCGCCAGGACTTGAGGACTGAAGCTTTCTTC CASSPRQDLRTEAFF
TRBJ2-5 - TRBD1 TRBV2 TGTGCCAGCGGTAGGGACAGGGGTTGGGAGACCCAGTACTTC CASGRDRGWETQYF
TRBJ2-7 - - TRBV30 TGTGCCTGGAGCAACTCGTTTGGCGGCCACTCCTACGAGCAGTACTTC CAWSNSFGGHSYEQYF
TRBJ2-6 - - TRBV2 TGTGCCAGCAGGCTAAACAGGGCCTCTGGGGCCAACGTCCTGACTTTC CASRLNRASGANVLTF
TRBJ1-3 - TRBD1 TRBV9 TGTGCCAGCAGCGTCTATGACAGGGGCTCTGGAAACACCATATATTTT CASSVYDRGSGNTIYF
TRBJ2-3 - - TRBV7-2 TGTGCCAGCAGCTTAAACCGGGGGACAGATACGCAGTATTTT CASSLNRGTDTQYF
TRBJ1-4 - - TRBV11-2 TGTGCCAGCAGCTCGAACAGGGCAACTAATGAAAAACTGTTTTTT CASSSNRATNEKLFF
TRBJ1-1 - - TRBV4-1 TGCGCCAGCAGCCAAGCATACAGGTCAATGAACACTGAAGCTTTCTTT CASSQAYRSMNTEAFF
TRBJ2-1 - TRBD2 TRBV7-2 TGTGCCAGCACCCCGTCGCCTAGCGGGGTGAGTAATGAGCAGTTCTTC CASTPSPSGVSNEQFF
TRBJ2-1 - TRBD2 TRBV4-3 TGCGCCAGCAGCCAAGTCCTTCCAATTAGCGGGGGGAGTTCATACAATGAGCAGTTCTTC CASSQVLPISGGSSYNEQFF